The 5 T cell receptor beta chains given below trace back to one sample, sequenced in a study of shared clonotypes between healthy human individuals. TCRdb's table, derived via immunoSEQ multiplex PCR, lists solely in-frame clones and lacks some. In the table there are 1.5 million to 1.9 million clones, 95% to 99% of which are singletons. Specimen: naive CD4+ T cells sorted from blood. The subset was: CD45RA+ positively selected. The receptors shown here come from a man aged 25 to 40 in good health.

Notes on this clone: Other DNA variants within this sample encode the same CDR3. CDR3 nucleotides: TGTGCCAGCAGTTTATACAGGAGGAACACTGAAGCTTTCTTT. It specifies CASSLYRRNTEAFF. The J gene is TRBJ1-1, the V gene TRBV27, with a tentative D call TRBD1 (5 bases). CDR1 and CDR2 from the germline V gene are MNHEY and SMNVEV (reference sequence). Trimming shortened V by 1 base and J by 1 base, and 7 bases separated the two germline ends. The CDR3 loop spans 14 amino acids.

The CDR3 DNA reads TGTGCCAGCAGCCCAGTGGGTCAGCGTGAAGCTTTCTTT. Translating it yields CASSPVGQREAFF. V gene TRBV9 combines with J gene TRBJ1-1; D uncertain. V was clipped by 4 bases and J by 7 bases, with 14 bases between them. This CDR3 has 13 residues. Germline CDR1 is SGDLS and CDR2 is YYNGEE.

Note on this clone: This specimen includes other DNA sequences encoding the same CDR3. V gene TRBV5-1 combines with J gene TRBJ2-7; D gene ambiguous. CDR1 is SGHRS and CDR2 is YFSETQ in the germline V gene. The V and J ends lost 0 bases and 3 bases respectively, with 7 bases between them. The CDR3 contains 13 residues. This CDR3 is CASSLVGVYEQYF. The CDR3 DNA reads as TGCGCCAGCAGCTTGGTAGGAGTCTACGAGCAGTACTTC.

CDR3 bases: TGCAGCGTTGAAGACAGGGGGCGAGGAGAGACCCAGTACTTC. The encoded protein is CSVEDRGRGETQYF. The chain carries TRBV29-1 and TRBJ2-5; 8 bases are shared with TRBD1. Germline assignment: CDR1 SQVTM and CDR2 ANQGSEA. CDR3 size: 14 residues. The J segment lost 4 bases and the V segment lost 0 bases, leaving 4 bases of the junction unmatched. Using reference TRBV29-1 and TRBJ2-5 for the parts outside the CDR3, the full variable domain is SAVISQKPSRDICQRGTSLTIQCQVDSQVTMMFWYRQQPGQSLTLIATANQGSEATYESGFVIDKFPISRPNLTFSTLTVSNMSPEDSSIYLCSVEDRGRGETQYFGPGTRLLVL.

The genes are TRBV5-4 and TRBJ2-7; 8 positions match TRBD1. The V and J ends lost 4 bases and 0 bases, in that order; junction bases with no gene match: 9. This CDR3 spans 16 amino acids. The germline gives CDR1 SGHNT, CDR2 YYREEE (reference sequence). The CDR3 nucleotides are TGTGCCAGCAGCCCCGGACAGGGCTACGTCTCCTACGAGCAGTACTTC. It encodes CASSPGQGYVSYEQYF.